The 23 T cell receptor beta chains below all came from one sample that was sequenced in a study of OX40 agonist ivuxolimab in advanced cancers. Repertoires were generated with immunoSEQ multiplex PCR, while TCRdb's copy carries only in-frame clones and drops some. This table holds 60,000 or so clones, around 85% found once. The sample here was CD4+ or CD8+ T cells sorted from blood, taken in a trial of the OX40 agonist ivuxolimab. Every receptor here comes from an adult with an advanced solid tumor such as melanoma, head and neck, liver or kidney cancer.

The rearrangement joins TRBV9 to TRBJ2-3, with unresolved D. Germline V gene data show CDR1 as SGDLS and CDR2 as YYNGEE. V gave up 2 bases and J gave up 0 bases, with 7 bases separating them. The CDR3 has 14 residues. As DNA, the CDR3 is TGTGCCAGCAGCGTTGACGGGAGCACAGATACGCAGTATTTT. Encoded protein: CASSVDGSTDTQYF. Variable domain in full (rest from reference TRBV9 and TRBJ2-3): DSGVTQTPKHLITATGQRVTLRCSPRSGDLSVYWYQQSLDQGLQFLIQYYNGEERAKGNILERFSAQQFPDLHSELNLSSLELGDSALYFCASSVDGSTDTQYFGPGTRLTVL.

The chain links TRBV27 to TRBJ2-1; D unresolved. Germline V gene lookup returns CDR1 MNHEY and CDR2 SMNVEV (reference sequence). The V gene lost 1 base and the J gene lost 7 bases, with 11 bases spanning the gap. This CDR3 contains 14 residues. The CDR3 spells CASSLFGKGNEQFF. The DNA for the CDR3 is TGTGCCAGCAGTTTATTTGGGAAAGGGAATGAGCAGTTCTTC.

This clone turned up a few times. This chain uses TRBV7-9 with TRBJ2-1, with TRBD2 identical over 13 bases. Unmatched junction bases numbered 2, after V lost 5 bases and J lost 1 base. Germline CDR1 is SEHNR and CDR2 is FQNEAQ (reference sequence). The CDR3 loop spans 16 amino acids. The CDR3 region is CASSPTSGRSYNEQFF. DNA for the CDR3: TGTGCCAGCAGCCCGACTAGCGGGAGGTCCTACAATGAGCAGTTCTTC.

In the case of this clone: Distinct nucleotide sequences in the sample also encode this CDR3. The chain employs TRBV11-2 and TRBJ2-5; D is unresolved. Trimming removed 1 base from V and 2 bases from J, with 8 bases in between. This CDR3 contains 14 residues. Germline V gives CDR1 SGHAT, CDR2 FQNNGV. Here the CDR3 reads CASSLAGSQETQYF. CDR3 nucleotides: TGTGCCAGCAGCTTAGCGGGCTCTCAAGAGACCCAGTACTTC.

The chain has TRBV18 and TRBJ2-1; D not resolved. The CDR3 is made up of 14 amino acids. The V gene's germline CDR1 is KGHSH and CDR2 LQKENI. V gave up 6 bases and J gave up 11 bases, with 20 bases separating them. This chain's CDR3 is CASSQEKFFVKQFF. Here the CDR3 DNA reads TGTGCCAGCTCCCAAGAGAAGTTTTTTGTGAAGCAGTTCTTC.

This clone was counted a few times. V is TRBV7-9 and J is TRBJ1-2, with TRBD1 matching over 7 bases. Germline-derived CDR1 and CDR2 are SEHNR and FQNEAQ (reference sequence). The CDR3 is 12 amino acids. The V gene end was trimmed by 4 bases and the J gene end by 7 bases; junction bases not matched to a gene: 3. The DNA for the CDR3 is TGTGCCAGCAGCTCGTCAGGGGGTGGCTACACCTTC. This gives the protein CASSSSGGGYTF.

The rearrangement links TRBV6-6 to TRBJ2-7, with TRBD1 matching 9 bases. Germline trimming cut 4 bases from V and 7 bases from J; bases unmatched to any gene: 11. The V gene's germline CDR1 is MNHNY and CDR2 SVGAGI (reference sequence). This CDR3 is 15 amino acids long. CDR3 amino acids: CASSSYRDRVGEQYF. The DNA for the CDR3 is TGTGCCAGCAGTTCCTACCGGGACAGGGTGGGGGAGCAGTACTTC.

The chain uses TRBV4-1 and TRBJ2-3; weak D call: TRBD2 (5 bases). The CDR3 totals 16 residues. Germline V gene data show CDR1 as MGHRA and CDR2 as YSYEKL. Trimming left V 0 bases short and J 2 bases short, with 12 bases between. For the CDR3, the DNA is TGCGCCAGCAGCCAAGATGAAGCGGCTTACACAGATACGCAGTATTTT. Its protein is CASSQDEAAYTDTQYF.

This clone was seen once. The chain uses TRBV7-3 and TRBJ2-1, with 11 positions matching TRBD2. CDR1 SGHTA and CDR2 FQGTGA come from the germline V gene. The CDR3 is made up of 15 amino acids. After removal of 4 bases from V and 4 bases from J, the junction contained 3 bases not matched to a gene. As DNA, the CDR3 is TGTGCCAGCAGCTGGACTAGCGGGTCATACAATGAGCAGTTCTTC. Its protein is CASSWTSGSYNEQFF. Looking up the rest from reference TRBV7-3 and TRBJ2-1 gives the full variable domain: GAGVSQTPSNKVTEKGKYVELRCDPISGHTALYWYRQSLGQGPEFLIYFQGTGAADDSGLPNDRFFAVRPEGSVSTLKIQRTERGDSAVYLCASSWTSGSYNEQFFGPGTRLTVL.

V usage is TRBV2 and J usage is TRBJ2-5; the D is unclear. The germline V gene encodes CDR1 SNHLY and CDR2 FYNNEI. Trimming removed 7 bases from V and 5 bases from J, with 8 bases in between. This CDR3 spans 11 amino acids. The CDR3 coding sequence is TGTGCCAGCAAGAAAAGGGAGACCCAGTACTTC. Translated, it gives CASKKRETQYF.

The chain combines TRBV27 with TRBJ2-3, with D perhaps TRBD1 (6 bases). V was pared by 0 bases and J by 6 bases, with 7 bases between. CDR1 and CDR2 from the germline V gene are MNHEY and SMNVEV (reference sequence). The CDR3 runs 13 residues. CDR3 residues: CASSLSQGDTQYF. The CDR3 nucleotides read TGTGCCAGCAGTTTATCTCAGGGGGATACGCAGTATTTT.

The gene calls are TRBV7-3 and TRBJ2-2; tentative D call: TRBD2 (6 bases). V was cut by 5 bases and J by 5 bases, with 15 bases left in between. Per the germline V gene, CDR1 is SGHTA and CDR2 is FQGTGA. CDR3 size: 15 residues. CDR3 sequence reads: CASSTETSGTGELFF. The CDR3 nucleotides are TGTGCCAGCAGCACCGAGACTAGTGGAACCGGGGAGCTGTTTTTT.

The chain links TRBV30 to TRBJ2-1, with 7 bases aligning to TRBD2. The V and J ends lost 5 bases and 5 bases, in that order; junction bases with no gene match: 6. Germline assignment: CDR1 GTSNPN and CDR2 SVGIG (reference sequence). The length of the CDR3 is 13 residues. The CDR3 here is CAWERGADNEQFF. The CDR3 DNA follows: TGTGCCTGGGAGCGGGGAGCGGACAATGAGCAGTTCTTC.

This chain uses TRBV6-5 with TRBJ2-2, with D possibly being TRBD2 (5 bases). Per the germline V gene, CDR1 is MNHEY and CDR2 is SVGAGI. This CDR3 has 12 residues. V shed 6 bases and J shed 12 bases, with 14 bases lying between them. CDR3 region: CASSKLGGQLFF. The CDR3 region has the DNA TGTGCCAGCAGCAAATTAGGAGGACAGCTGTTTTTT.

In DNA, the CDR3 is TGTGCCAGCTCACCCAGTCAAATTGAAAAACTGTTTTTT. It codes for CASSPSQIEKLFF. V and J are TRBV18 and TRBJ1-4; no definite D call. Germline CDR1 is KGHSH and CDR2 is LQKENI. V shed 3 bases and J shed 7 bases, with 9 bases lying between them. The CDR3 is made up of 13 amino acids.

This clone appeared once. This chain uses TRBV10-3 with TRBJ2-7; D ambiguous. The ends were cut back, 4 bases at V and 6 bases at J, with 19 bases in the middle. The germline CDR1 and CDR2 sequences are ENHRY and SYGVKD. This CDR3 is built from 15 residues. The CDR3 loop is CAISALEGSLREQYF. In DNA, the CDR3 is TGTGCCATCAGTGCCCTGGAAGGCAGTTTGCGCGAGCAGTACTTC.

The chain has TRBV5-8 and TRBJ2-5; D not certain. CDR3 size: 11 residues. V was pared by 6 bases and J by 7 bases, with 10 bases between. Germline V CDR1 and CDR2: SGHTS, YDEGEE. The CDR3 here is CASIGSGTQYF. For the CDR3, the DNA is TGTGCCAGCATAGGATCTGGGACCCAGTACTTC.

This clone appeared once. The CDR3 DNA follows: TGTGCCAGCAGCGTAGAGGGCAGGGGGCTAGGCGATGAGCAGTTCTTC. Translation gives CASSVEGRGLGDEQFF. The chain links TRBV9 to TRBJ2-1, with 8 bases fitting TRBD1. CDR1 SGDLS and CDR2 YYNGEE come from the germline V gene. With 0 bases clipped from V and 8 bases from J, the junction kept 10 bases outside the gene matches. This CDR3 has 16 residues.

The chain has TRBV11-2 and TRBJ2-1; D gene uncertain. Germline CDR1 and CDR2: SGHAT and FQNNGV. The V gene lost 3 bases and the J gene lost 7 bases, with 7 bases spanning the gap. CDR3 length equals 12 residues. The CDR3 DNA reads as TGTGCCAGCAGCTTCGCTTCGAATGAGCAGTTCTTC. It is translated as CASSFASNEQFF.

This chain joins TRBV2 and TRBJ1-2, with a possible D match to TRBD1 (6 bases). CDR3 length: 12 amino acids. CDR1 is SNHLY, CDR2 FYNNEI, per germline. Between the trimmed V and J ends, which lost 6 bases and 4 bases, there was a span of 9 bases. CDR3 DNA: TGTGCCAGCAGGACGACAGGCTATGGCTACACCTTC. It encodes CASRTTGYGYTF.

The CDR3 loop is CSVEAWDSSGANVLTF. For the CDR3, the DNA is TGCAGCGTTGAAGCCTGGGACAGCTCTGGGGCCAACGTCCTGACTTTC. This chain uses TRBV29-1 with TRBJ2-6, with 7 bases aligning to TRBD1. The V and J ends lost 1 base and 0 bases, in that order; junction bases with no gene match: 3. Germline loops: CDR1 SQVTM, CDR2 ANQGSEA. The CDR3 has 16 residues.

About this clone: Compared with germline, one end of the junction differs, possibly owing to a read error. V and J are TRBV19 and TRBJ2-1; no clear D. This CDR3 is 13 amino acids long. CDR1 and CDR2 from the germline V gene are LNHDA and SQIVND (reference sequence). This CDR3 reads CASSIDSNNEQFF. The CDR3 coding sequence is TGTGCCAGTAGTATAGACTCCAACAATGAGCAGTTCTTC.

The gene calls are TRBV2 and TRBJ2-7; TRBD1 agrees at 7 bases. There are 15 residues in the CDR3. Germline V CDR1 and CDR2: SNHLY, FYNNEI. J lost 3 bases, V lost 3 bases, and 8 bases had no gene match. The CDR3 is CASSDLGGVIYEQYF. CDR3 nucleotides: TGTGCCAGCAGTGATTTAGGGGGCGTCATCTACGAGCAGTACTTC.